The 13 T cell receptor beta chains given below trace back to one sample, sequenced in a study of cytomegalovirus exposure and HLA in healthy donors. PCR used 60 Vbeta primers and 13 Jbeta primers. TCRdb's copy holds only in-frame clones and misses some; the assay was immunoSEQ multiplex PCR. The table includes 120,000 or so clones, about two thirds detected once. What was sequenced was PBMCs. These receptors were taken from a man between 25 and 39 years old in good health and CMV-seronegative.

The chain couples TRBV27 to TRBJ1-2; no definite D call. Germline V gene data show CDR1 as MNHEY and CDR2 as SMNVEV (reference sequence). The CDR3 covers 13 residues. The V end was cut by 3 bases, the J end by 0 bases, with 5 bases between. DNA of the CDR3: TGTGCCAGCAGTTTTGGCCCTAACTATGGCTACACCTTC. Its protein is CASSFGPNYGYTF.

The CDR3 coding sequence is TGTGCCAGCAGCCCCGGGACTAGCGGTGTTTATACGCAGTATTTT. Translating it yields CASSPGTSGVYTQYF. The chain uses TRBV28 and TRBJ2-3; 11 bases agree with TRBD2. Germline values: CDR1 MDHEN, CDR2 SYDVKM. This CDR3 contains 15 residues. V shed 6 bases, J shed 7 bases, and the junction held 9 bases outside the gene matches.

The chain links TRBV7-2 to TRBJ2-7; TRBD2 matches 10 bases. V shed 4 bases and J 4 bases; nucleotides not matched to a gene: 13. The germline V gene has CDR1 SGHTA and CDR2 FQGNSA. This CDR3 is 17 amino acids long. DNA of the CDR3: TGTGCCAGCAGCTGGGGACCTAGCGGGGGTCCGGGTTACGAGCAGTACTTC. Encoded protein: CASSWGPSGGPGYEQYF. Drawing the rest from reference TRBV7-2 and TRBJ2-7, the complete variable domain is GAGVSQSPSNKVTEKGKDVELRCDPISGHTALYWYRQSLGQGLEFLIYFQGNSAPDKSGLPSDRFSAERTGGSVSTLTIQRTQQEDSAVYLCASSWGPSGGPGYEQYFGPGTRLTVT.

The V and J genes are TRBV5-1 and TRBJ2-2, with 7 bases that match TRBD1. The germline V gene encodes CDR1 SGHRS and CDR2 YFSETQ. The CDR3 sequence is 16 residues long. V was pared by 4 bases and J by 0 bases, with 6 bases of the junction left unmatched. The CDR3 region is CASSQTGVSNTGELFF. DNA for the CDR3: TGCGCCAGCAGCCAAACAGGGGTTTCGAACACCGGGGAGCTGTTTTTT. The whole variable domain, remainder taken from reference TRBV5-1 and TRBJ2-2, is KAGVTQTPRYLIKTRGQQVTLSCSPISGHRSVSWYQQTPGQGLQFLFEYFSETQRNKGNFPGRFSGRQFSNSRSEMNVSTLELGDSALYLCASSQTGVSNTGELFFGEGSRLTVL.

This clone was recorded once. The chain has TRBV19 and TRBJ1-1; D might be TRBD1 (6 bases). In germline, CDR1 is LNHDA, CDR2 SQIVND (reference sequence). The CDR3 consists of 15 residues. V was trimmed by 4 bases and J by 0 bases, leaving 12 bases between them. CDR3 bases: TGTGCCAGTAGTACACGGACAGCCATGAACACTGAAGCTTTCTTT. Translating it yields CASSTRTAMNTEAFF.

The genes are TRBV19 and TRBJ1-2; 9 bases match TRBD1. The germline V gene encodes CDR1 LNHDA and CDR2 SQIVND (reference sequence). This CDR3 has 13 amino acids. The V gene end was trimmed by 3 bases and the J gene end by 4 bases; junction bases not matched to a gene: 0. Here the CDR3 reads CASSMDRGYGYTF. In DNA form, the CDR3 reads TGTGCCAGTAGTATGGACAGGGGCTATGGCTACACCTTC.

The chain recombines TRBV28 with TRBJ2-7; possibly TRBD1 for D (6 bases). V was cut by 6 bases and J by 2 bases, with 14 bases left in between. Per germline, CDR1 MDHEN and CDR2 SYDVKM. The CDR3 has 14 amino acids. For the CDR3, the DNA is TGTGCCAGCAGGGGGGACACCGAAGCCTACGAGCAGTACTTC. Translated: CASRGDTEAYEQYF.

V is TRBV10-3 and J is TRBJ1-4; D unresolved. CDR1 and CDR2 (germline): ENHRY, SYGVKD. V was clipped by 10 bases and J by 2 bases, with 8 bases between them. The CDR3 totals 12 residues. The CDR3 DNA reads TGTGCCACCACAAATACTAATGAAAAACTGTTTTTT. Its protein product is CATTNTNEKLFF.

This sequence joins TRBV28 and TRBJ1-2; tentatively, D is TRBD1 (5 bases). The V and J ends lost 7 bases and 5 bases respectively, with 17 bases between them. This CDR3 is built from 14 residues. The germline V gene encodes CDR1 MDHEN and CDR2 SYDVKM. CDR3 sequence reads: CASTETFQGYGYTF. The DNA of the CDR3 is TGTGCCAGCACCGAAACTTTTCAGGGTTATGGCTACACCTTC.

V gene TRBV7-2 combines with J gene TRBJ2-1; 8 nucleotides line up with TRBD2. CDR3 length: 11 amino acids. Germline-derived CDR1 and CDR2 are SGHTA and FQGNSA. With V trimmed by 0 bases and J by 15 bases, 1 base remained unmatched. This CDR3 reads CASSLATSVFF. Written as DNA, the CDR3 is TGTGCCAGCAGCTTAGCGACTAGCGTGTTCTTC.

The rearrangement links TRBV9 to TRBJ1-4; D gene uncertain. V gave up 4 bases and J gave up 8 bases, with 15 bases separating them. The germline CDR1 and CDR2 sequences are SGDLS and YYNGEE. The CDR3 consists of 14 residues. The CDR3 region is CASSQTALGEKLFF. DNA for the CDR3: TGTGCCAGCAGCCAAACGGCCCTCGGGGAAAAACTGTTTTTT.

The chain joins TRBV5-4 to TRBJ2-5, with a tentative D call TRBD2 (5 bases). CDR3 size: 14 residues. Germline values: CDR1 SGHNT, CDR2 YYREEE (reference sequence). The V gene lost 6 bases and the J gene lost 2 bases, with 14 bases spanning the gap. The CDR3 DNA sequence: TGTGCCAGCAAGAGGGCCAGGATACAAGAGACCCAGTACTTC. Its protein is CASKRARIQETQYF.

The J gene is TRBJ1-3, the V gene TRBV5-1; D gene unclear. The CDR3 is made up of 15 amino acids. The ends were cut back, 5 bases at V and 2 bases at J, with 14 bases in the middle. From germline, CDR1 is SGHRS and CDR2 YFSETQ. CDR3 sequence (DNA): TGCGCCAGCAGACCGGCGGGAGTTACTGGAAACACCATATATTTT. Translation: CASRPAGVTGNTIYF. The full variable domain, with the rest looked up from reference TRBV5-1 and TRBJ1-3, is KAGVTQTPRYLIKTRGQQVTLSCSPISGHRSVSWYQQTPGQGLQFLFEYFSETQRNKGNFPGRFSGRQFSNSRSEMNVSTLELGDSALYLCASRPAGVTGNTIYFGEGSWLTVV.